This T cell receptor (beta chain) was sequenced during a study of cytomegalovirus exposure and HLA in healthy donors. About the research overall: The 130 or so validation repertoires were reported in a later analysis to have been generated on the same platform as the 666 first-cohort repertoires.

General study results and limits: The dataset shows that most TCR sequences were rare, while some public TCRs occurred in many donors. According to a subsequent analysis, TCR clusters from the first cohort were inclined to appear together in the roughly 120 validation repertoires.

In regard to this clone: Its antigen remains unknown.

CDR3 length: 17 amino acids. CDR1 MNHEY and CDR2 SMNVEV come from the germline V gene (reference sequence). V trimming: 1 base; J trimming: 8 bases; junction bases outside the gene matches: 14. Assay used: immunoSEQ multiplex PCR; TCRdb lists only in-frame clones, some missing. The repertoire has about 360,000 clones, about nine tenths of them found once; the top ten carry 0.83%. This sequence originates from a woman under 30 in good health and CMV-seronegative. Sequencing was carried out using PBMCs. The V call is TRBV27, the J call TRBJ2-1; 7 bases map to TRBD2. The CDR3 here is CASSLYPEGGLEDEQFF. CDR3 bases: TGTGCCAGCAGTTTATACCCAGAGGGAGGGCTAGAAGATGAGCAGTTCTTC.